This TCR beta chain comes out of a study of shared clonotypes between healthy human individuals. Findings and limits, study-wide: The study sampled only blood, and tissue repertoires likely differ. With few donors, the genetic and exposure-history diversity represented was limited.

Note on this clone: No antigen is known for it.

Germline V lookup: CDR1 SGHAT, CDR2 FQNNGV. Between the trimmed V and J ends, which lost 1 base and 3 bases, there was a span of 13 bases. The CDR3 is 16 residues long. Method: immunoSEQ multiplex PCR; TCRdb's copy keeps in-frame clones and lacks some. Altogether 1,500,000 or so clones are present, around 95% being singletons, with the ten largest covering roughly 1.2%. The chain combines TRBV11-2 with TRBJ2-1, with D unresolved. Sequencing was performed on naive CD4+ T cells sorted from blood. Subset specified: CD45RA+ positively selected. The sequence derives from a man aged 25 to 45 in good health. In nucleotides, the CDR3 is TGTGCCAGCAGCTTAGGGTCGGGTGGCCGCTACAATGAGCAGTTCTTC. Amino acid sequence: CASSLGSGGRYNEQFF. Looking up the rest from reference TRBV11-2 and TRBJ2-1 gives the full variable domain: EAGVAQSPRYKIIEKRQSVAFWCNPISGHATLYWYQQILGQGPKLLIQFQNNGVVDDSQLPKDRFSAERLKGVDSTLKIQPAKLEDSAVYLCASSLGSGGRYNEQFFGPGTRLTVL.